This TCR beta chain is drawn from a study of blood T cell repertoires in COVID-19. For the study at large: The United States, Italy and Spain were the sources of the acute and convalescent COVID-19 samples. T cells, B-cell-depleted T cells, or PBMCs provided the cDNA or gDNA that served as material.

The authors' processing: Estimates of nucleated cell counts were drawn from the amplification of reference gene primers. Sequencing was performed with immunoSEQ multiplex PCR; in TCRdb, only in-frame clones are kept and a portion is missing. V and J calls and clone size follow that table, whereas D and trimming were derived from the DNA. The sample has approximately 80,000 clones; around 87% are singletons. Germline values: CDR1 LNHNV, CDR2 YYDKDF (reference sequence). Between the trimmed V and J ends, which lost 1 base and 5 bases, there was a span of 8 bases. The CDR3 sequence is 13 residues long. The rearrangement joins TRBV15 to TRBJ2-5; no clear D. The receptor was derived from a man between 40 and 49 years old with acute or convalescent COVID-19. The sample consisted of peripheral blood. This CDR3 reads CATSRARVETQYF. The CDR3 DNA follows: TGTGCCACCAGCAGAGCTCGCGTGGAGACCCAGTACTTC.